This T cell receptor (beta chain) was recorded in a study of blood T cells in healthy people across ages. Study-level findings and limits: In these data, TCR beta diversity tracked strongly with naive T cell percentage.

Using a J-beta primer mix together with a sample-barcoded 5' primer, a second PCR was run for roughly 6 to 12 cycles. Each sample provided no less than 2.5 million CDR3-containing paired-end reads. TCRdb reprocessed the 5' RACE reads via MiXCR and lists one record per CDR3 protein. The table records fewer than 2,000,000 distinct CDR3 sequences, about 31% of them present only once. About this clonotype itself: Its specificity is unknown. A much larger clone is a single base away; this may be a read error.

The sequence derives from a woman in her twenties or thirties in good health. Sequenced material: blood.

The CDR3 reads CASSQGPQSQRYEQYF. CDR3 bases: TGCGCCAGCAGCCAAGGACCACAGAGTCAGCGCTACGAGCAGTACTTC. This chain uses TRBV4-1 with TRBJ2-7; D remains unclear. V lost 1 base and J lost 3, with 16 bases in between. The germline CDR1 and CDR2 sequences are MGHRA and YSYEKL. This CDR3 has 16 residues.